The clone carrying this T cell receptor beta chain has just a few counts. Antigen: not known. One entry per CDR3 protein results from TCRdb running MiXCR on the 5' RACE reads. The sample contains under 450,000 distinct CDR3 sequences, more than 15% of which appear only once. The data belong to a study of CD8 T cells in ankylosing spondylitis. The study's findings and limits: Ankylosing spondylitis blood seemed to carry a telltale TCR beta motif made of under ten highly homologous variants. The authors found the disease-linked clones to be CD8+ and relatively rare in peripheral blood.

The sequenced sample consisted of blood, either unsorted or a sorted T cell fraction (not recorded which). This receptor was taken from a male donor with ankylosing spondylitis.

CDR3 coding DNA: TGTGCCAGCAGTGACCTGACAGGGCCGAACTATGGCTACACCTTC. Protein: CASSDLTGPNYGYTF. The gene calls are TRBV6-1 and TRBJ1-2; the match to TRBD1 covers 7 bases. CDR3 length: 15 residues. Trimming at V came to 3 bases and at J to 2 bases, leaving 6 bases not matched to a gene. CDR1 and CDR2 (germline): MNHNS, SASEGT.